The rows below give T cell receptor beta chains drawn from one sample of a study of T cell changes during pregnancy in multiple sclerosis. This table comes from immunoSEQ multiplex PCR, and its TCRdb copy is limited to in-frame clones, with some not included. The sample gives about 57,000 clones, roughly 92% of which show up once; approximately 0.4% is in the top ten. The sample was CD4+ T cells from peripheral blood mononuclear cells, taken before pregnancy. Receptors were obtained from a female donor with multiple sclerosis, enrolled in a pregnancy study. The CDR3 runs from the conserved cysteine through the conserved F or W. Fields, in order: J gene, D gene, V gene, CDR3 DNA, CDR3 protein. A D gene is named only where the DNA matches it firmly.

J gene: TRBJ2-7
D gene: TRBD2
V gene: TRBV5-1
CDR3 DNA: TGCGCCAGCAGTCCGGGACTAGCGGGAGTGGTAAACGAGCAGTACTTC
CDR3 protein: CASSPGLAGVVNEQYF

J gene: TRBJ1-1
D gene: -
V gene: TRBV18
CDR3 DNA: TGTGCCAGCTCACTCTACACTGAAGCTTTCTTT
CDR3 protein: CASSLYTEAFF

J gene: TRBJ2-5
D gene: -
V gene: TRBV19
CDR3 DNA: TGTGCCAGTAGTATGAGGGGGGGGTACCAAGAGACCCAGTACTTC
CDR3 protein: CASSMRGGYQETQYF

J gene: TRBJ2-2
D gene: -
V gene: TRBV19
CDR3 DNA: TGTGCCAGTAGTACCGGGCAGGGTTGGGCCGGGGAGCTGTTTTTT
CDR3 protein: CASSTGQGWAGELFF

J gene: TRBJ2-7
D gene: TRBD2
V gene: TRBV5-6
CDR3 DNA: TGTGCCAGCAGCTTGGGGGGGGGCGAGCAGTACTTC
CDR3 protein: CASSLGGGEQYF

J gene: TRBJ2-4
D gene: -
V gene: TRBV4-1
CDR3 DNA: TGCGCCAGCAGCCAAGATGGGATCTTAGGGGACATTCAGTACTTC
CDR3 protein: CASSQDGILGDIQYF

J gene: TRBJ1-1
D gene: -
V gene: TRBV5-1
CDR3 DNA: TGCGCCAGCAGCTTGGCCTGGGACATGAACACTGAAGCTTTCTTT
CDR3 protein: CASSLAWDMNTEAFF

J gene: TRBJ1-2
D gene: -
V gene: TRBV6-5
CDR3 DNA: TGTGCCAGCAGGAGGGACAAAGCTAACTATGGCTACACCTTC
CDR3 protein: CASRRDKANYGYTF

J gene: TRBJ2-3
D gene: -
V gene: TRBV21-1
CDR3 DNA: TGTGCCAGCAGCAAGGGGCCAAAACATTCGGATACGCAGTATTTT
CDR3 protein: CASSKGPKHSDTQYF

J gene: TRBJ1-1
D gene: TRBD1
V gene: TRBV19
CDR3 DNA: TGTGCCAGTGTCGTGAGGACAGGGGGAAGGACTGAAGCTTTCTTT
CDR3 protein: CASVVRTGGRTEAFF